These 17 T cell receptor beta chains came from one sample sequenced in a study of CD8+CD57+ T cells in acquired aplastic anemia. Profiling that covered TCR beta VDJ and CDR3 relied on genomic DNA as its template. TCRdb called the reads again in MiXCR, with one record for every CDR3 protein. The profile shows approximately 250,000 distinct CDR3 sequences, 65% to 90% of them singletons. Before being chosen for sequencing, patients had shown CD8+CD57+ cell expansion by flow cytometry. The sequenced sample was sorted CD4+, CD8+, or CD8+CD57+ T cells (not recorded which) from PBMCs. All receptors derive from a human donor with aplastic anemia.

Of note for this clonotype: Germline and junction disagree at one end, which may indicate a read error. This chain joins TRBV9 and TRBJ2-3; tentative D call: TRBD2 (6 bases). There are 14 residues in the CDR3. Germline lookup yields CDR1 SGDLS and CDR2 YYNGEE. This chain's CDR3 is CASSVEDYPLTHYF. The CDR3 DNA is TGTGCCAGCAGCGTAGAGGACTATCCCCTTACGCACTATTTT.

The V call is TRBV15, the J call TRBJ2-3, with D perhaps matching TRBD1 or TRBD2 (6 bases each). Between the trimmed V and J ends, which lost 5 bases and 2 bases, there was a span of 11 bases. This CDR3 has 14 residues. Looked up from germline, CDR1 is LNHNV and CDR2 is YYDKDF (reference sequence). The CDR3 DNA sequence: TGTGCCACCAGCGGGGGCGGGGACACAGATACGCAGTATTTT. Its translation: CATSGGGDTDTQYF.

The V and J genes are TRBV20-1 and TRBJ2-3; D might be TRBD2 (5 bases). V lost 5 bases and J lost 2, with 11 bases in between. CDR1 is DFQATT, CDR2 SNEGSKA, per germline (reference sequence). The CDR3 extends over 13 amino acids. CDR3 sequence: CSAGSGPTDTQYF. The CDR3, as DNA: TGCAGTGCTGGGAGCGGTCCCACAGATACGCAGTATTTT.

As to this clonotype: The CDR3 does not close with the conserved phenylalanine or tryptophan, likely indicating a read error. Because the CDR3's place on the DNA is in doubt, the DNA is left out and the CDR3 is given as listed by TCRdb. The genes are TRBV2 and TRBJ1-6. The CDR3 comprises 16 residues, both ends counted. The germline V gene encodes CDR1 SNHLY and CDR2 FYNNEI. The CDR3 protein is CASSFTSAMSNSSRQC.

CDR3 DNA: TGTGCCAGCAGTGAACTCCCAGATACCACAGATACGCAGTATTTT. Amino acids: CASSELPDTTDTQYF. This chain uses TRBV6-4 with TRBJ2-3; D is unresolved. The CDR3 extends over 15 amino acids. The ends were cut back, 3 bases at V and 2 bases at J, with 12 bases in the middle. Germline CDR1 MRHNA, CDR2 SNTAGT.

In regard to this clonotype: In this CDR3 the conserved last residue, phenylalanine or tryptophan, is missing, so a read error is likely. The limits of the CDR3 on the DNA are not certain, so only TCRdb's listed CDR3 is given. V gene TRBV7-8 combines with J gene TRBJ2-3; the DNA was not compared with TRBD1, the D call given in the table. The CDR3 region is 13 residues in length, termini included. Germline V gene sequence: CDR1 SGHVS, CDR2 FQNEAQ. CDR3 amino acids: CASSDGPDGTALS.

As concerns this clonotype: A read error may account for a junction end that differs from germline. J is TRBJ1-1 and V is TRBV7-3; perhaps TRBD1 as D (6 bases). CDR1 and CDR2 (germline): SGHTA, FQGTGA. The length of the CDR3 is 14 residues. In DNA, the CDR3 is TGTGCCAGCAGCTTAGTCGGGGGGGGGCCAGATACGCAGTTT. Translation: CASSLVGGGPDTQF.

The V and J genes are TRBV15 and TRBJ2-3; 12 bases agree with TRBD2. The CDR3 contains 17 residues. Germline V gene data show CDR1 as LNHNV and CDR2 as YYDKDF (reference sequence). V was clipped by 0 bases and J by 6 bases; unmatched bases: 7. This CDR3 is CATSRDARLAGVDTQYF. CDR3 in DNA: TGTGCCACCAGCAGAGATGCTAGACTAGCGGGAGTGGATACGCAGTATTTT.

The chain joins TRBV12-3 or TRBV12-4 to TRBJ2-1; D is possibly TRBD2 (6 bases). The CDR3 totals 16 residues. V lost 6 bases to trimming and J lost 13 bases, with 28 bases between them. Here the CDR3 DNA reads TGTGCCAGCAGCTTTACCGACCGCGGGGACTCCCGCTACCAGTTCTTC. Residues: CASSFTDRGDSRYQFF.

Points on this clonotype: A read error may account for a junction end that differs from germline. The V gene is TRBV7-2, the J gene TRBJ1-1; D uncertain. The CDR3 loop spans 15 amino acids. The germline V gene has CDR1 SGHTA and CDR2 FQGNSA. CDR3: CASSLELGGNTEDFF. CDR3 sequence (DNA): TGTGCCAGCAGCTTAGAGCTGGGTGGCAATACGGAAGATTTCTTT.

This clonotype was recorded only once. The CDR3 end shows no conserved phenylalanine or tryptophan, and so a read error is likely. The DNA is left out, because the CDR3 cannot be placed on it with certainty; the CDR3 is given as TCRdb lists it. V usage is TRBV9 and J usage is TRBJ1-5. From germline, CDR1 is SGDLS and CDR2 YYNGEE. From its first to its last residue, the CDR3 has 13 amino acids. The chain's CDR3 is CASSSDGRKSHEL.

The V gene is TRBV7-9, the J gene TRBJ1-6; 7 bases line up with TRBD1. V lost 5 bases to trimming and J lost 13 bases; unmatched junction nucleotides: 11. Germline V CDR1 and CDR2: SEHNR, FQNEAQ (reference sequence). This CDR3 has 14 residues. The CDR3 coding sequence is TGTGCCAGCAGCGGGATAGGGGGCGATGCCCCCCTCCACTTT. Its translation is CASSGIGGDAPLHF.

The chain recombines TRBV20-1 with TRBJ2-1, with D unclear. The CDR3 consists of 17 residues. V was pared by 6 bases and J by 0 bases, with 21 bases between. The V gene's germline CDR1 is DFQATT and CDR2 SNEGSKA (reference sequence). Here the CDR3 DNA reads TGCAGTGCCCCTCCGGCGAGTCACTATGTCTCCTACAATGAGCAGTTCTTC. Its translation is CSAPPASHYVSYNEQFF.

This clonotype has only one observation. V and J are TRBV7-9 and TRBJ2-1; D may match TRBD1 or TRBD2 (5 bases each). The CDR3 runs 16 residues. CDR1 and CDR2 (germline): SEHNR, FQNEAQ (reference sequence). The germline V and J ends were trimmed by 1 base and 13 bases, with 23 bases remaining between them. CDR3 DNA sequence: TGTGCCAGCAGCTTAGAAAGTAGCTACGGGACCAACGACCAGTTCTTC. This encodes CASSLESSYGTNDQFF.

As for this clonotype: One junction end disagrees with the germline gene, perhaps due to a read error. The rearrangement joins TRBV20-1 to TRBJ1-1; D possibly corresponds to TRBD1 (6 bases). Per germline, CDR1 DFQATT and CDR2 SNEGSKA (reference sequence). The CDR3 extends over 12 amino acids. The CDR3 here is CSARRGDTEASF. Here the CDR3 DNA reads TGCAGTGCTAGACGGGGGGACACTGAAGCTTCCTTT.

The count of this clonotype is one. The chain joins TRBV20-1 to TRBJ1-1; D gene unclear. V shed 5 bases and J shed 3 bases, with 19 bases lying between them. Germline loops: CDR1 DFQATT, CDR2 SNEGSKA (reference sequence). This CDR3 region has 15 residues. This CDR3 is CSAGRGIARDTEAFF. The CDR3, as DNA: TGCAGTGCTGGGCGAGGGATCGCAAGAGACACTGAAGCTTTCTTT.

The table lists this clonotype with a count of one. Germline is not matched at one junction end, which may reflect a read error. As DNA, the CDR3 is TGTGCCAGTAGTATAGTATGGGGGGAGAACATTGAAGCTTTCTTT. Translating gives CASSIVWGENIEAFF. V is TRBV19 and J is TRBJ1-1; TRBD1 might be the D (5 bases). The CDR3 totals 15 residues. CDR1 is LNHDA, CDR2 SQIVND, per germline (reference sequence).